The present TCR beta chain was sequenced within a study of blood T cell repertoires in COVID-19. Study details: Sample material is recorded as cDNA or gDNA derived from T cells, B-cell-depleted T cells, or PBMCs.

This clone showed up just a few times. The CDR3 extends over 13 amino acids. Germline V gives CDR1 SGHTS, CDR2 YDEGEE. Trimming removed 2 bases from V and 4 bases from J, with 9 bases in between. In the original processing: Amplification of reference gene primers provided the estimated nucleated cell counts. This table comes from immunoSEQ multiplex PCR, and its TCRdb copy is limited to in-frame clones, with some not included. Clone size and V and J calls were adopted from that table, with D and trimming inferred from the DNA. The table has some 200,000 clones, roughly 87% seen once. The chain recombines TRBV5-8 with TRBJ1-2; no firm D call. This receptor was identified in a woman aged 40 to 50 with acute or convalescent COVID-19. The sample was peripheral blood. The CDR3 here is CASSLRGGYGYTF. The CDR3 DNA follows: TGTGCCAGCAGCTTAAGAGGTGGCTATGGCTACACCTTC.